This T cell receptor (beta chain) was retrieved from a study of blood T cell repertoires in COVID-19. Study in general: Acute and convalescent COVID-19 samples came from the United States, Italy and Spain. PBMCs, B-cell-depleted T cells, or T cells were the source of the cDNA or gDNA that made up the material.

Germline loops: CDR1 SNHLY, CDR2 FYNNEI. This CDR3 contains 14 residues. Trimming shortened V by 1 base and J by 5 bases, and 12 bases separated the two germline ends. In the authors' methods: Researchers report that nucleated cell counts were estimated from reference gene primer amplification. This table comes from immunoSEQ multiplex PCR, and its TCRdb copy is limited to in-frame clones, with some not included. That table is the source of V, J and clone size, and D and trimming were worked out from the DNA. Counted here are just under 40,000 clones, 85% to 95% occurring once; the ten biggest clones make up around 4%.

The source material was peripheral blood. The TCR originated in a human donor with active COVID-19. The donor label of this sample is uncertain. The chain uses TRBV2 and TRBJ2-7, with D unclear. CDR3 DNA: TGTGCCAGCAGTGAAGATACCAGCGTCAACGAGCAGTACTTC. This codes for CASSEDTSVNEQYF.